The following is a T cell receptor (beta chain) sequence with its context. Assay used: immunoSEQ multiplex PCR; TCRdb lists only in-frame clones, some missing. The table includes about 370,000 clones, 87% detected once. The CDR3 runs to 15 residues. The germline V gene has CDR1 SGDLS and CDR2 YYNGEE. Trimming removed 2 bases at V and 3 bases at J, with 13 bases between. This record belongs to a study of blood T cell repertoires in COVID-19. Study details: Collection of acute and convalescent COVID-19 samples took place in the United States, Italy and Spain. T cells, B-cell-depleted T cells, or PBMCs supplied cDNA or gDNA.

The chain couples TRBV9 to TRBJ2-3; a weak D match, TRBD2 (6 bases). The sequenced material came from peripheral blood. This receptor was identified in a woman in her 30s with COVID-19, enrolled during active disease. The CDR3, as DNA: TGTGCCAGCAGCGTCGGCGGGGCCGATACAGATACGCAGTATTTT. Amino acids: CASSVGGADTDTQYF.